This TCR beta chain originates from a study of identical twins. Study results and limitations: Twin sharing of out-of-frame TCR alpha was underestimated by models in monozygotic pairs. Invariant populations such as MAIT and iNKT cells could partly muddle zero-insertion analyses. Within cord blood, abundant beta clonotypes carried fewer insertions, but memory repertoires showed no such trend.

This CDR3 is built from 15 residues. The V segment lost 6 bases and the J segment 1 base; nucleotides outside the gene matches: 7. cDNA carried unique molecular identifiers, and a universal primer site was added by template switching. TCRdb reprocessed the 5' RACE reads via MiXCR and lists one record per CDR3 protein. Of some 1,700,000 distinct CDR3 sequences in the sample, under 35% are singletons; the top ten hold about 0.27%. This clonotype was counted only a few times. Its target is unknown. The source is a newborn girl in good health. The source material was cord blood. V gene TRBV12-3 or TRBV12-4 combines with J gene TRBJ1-1; 8 nucleotides align to TRBD1. CDR3 protein: CASRSRTGPNTEAFF. The CDR3 DNA sequence: TGTGCCAGCAGATCCCGGACAGGGCCGAACACTGAAGCTTTCTTT.